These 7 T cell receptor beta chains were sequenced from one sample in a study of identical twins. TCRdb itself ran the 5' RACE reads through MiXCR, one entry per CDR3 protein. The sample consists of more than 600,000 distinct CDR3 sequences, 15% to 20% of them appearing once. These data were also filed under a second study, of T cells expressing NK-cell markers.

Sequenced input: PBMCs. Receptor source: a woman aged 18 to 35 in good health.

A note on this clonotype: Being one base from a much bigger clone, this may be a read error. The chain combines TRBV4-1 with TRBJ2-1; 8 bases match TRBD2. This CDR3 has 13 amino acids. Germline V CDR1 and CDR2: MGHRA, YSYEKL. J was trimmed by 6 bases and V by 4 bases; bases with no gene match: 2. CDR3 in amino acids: CASSRTSCNEQFF. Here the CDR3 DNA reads TGCGCCAGCAGCCGGACTAGCTGCAATGAGCAGTTCTTC.

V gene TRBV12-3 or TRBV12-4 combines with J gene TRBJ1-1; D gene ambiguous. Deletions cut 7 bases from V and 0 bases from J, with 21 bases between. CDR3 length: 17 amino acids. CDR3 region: CASNPTAVIPMNTEAFF. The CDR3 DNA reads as TGTGCCAGCAACCCGACCGCTGTGATTCCTATGAACACTGAAGCTTTCTTT.

CDR3 sequence: CASSPGGVNGYTF. DNA of the CDR3: TGTGCCAGCAGTCCTGGGGGCGTAAATGGCTACACCTTC. This chain connects TRBV27 to TRBJ1-2; maybe TRBD1 (6 bases). V was clipped by 5 bases and J by 6 bases, with 13 bases between them. This CDR3 contains 13 residues. Germline CDR1 MNHEY, CDR2 SMNVEV (reference sequence).

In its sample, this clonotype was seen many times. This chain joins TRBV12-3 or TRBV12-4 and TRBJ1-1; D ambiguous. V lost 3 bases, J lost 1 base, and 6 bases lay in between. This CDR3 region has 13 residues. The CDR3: CASSFLRNTEAFF. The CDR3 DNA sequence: TGTGCCAGCAGTTTTTTACGGAACACTGAAGCTTTCTTT.

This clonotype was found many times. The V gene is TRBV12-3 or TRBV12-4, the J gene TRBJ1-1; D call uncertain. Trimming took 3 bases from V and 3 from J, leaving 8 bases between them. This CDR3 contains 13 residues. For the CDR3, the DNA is TGTGCCAGCAGTTTTTCCGGGGACACTGAAGCTTTCTTT. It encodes CASSFSGDTEAFF.

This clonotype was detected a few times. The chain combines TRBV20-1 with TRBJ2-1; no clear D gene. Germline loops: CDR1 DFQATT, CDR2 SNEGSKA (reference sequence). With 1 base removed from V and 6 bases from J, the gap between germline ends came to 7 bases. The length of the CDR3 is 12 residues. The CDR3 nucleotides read TGCAGTGCTAGAGTAAAGAGCAATGAGCAGTTCTTC. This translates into CSARVKSNEQFF.

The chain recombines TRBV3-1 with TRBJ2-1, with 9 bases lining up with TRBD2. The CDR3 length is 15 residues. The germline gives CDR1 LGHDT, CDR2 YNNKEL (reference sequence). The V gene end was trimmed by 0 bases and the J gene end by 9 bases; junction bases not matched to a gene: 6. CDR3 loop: CASSQDTAGGLEQFF. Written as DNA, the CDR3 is TGTGCCAGCAGCCAAGATACGGCGGGGGGGCTTGAGCAGTTCTTC.